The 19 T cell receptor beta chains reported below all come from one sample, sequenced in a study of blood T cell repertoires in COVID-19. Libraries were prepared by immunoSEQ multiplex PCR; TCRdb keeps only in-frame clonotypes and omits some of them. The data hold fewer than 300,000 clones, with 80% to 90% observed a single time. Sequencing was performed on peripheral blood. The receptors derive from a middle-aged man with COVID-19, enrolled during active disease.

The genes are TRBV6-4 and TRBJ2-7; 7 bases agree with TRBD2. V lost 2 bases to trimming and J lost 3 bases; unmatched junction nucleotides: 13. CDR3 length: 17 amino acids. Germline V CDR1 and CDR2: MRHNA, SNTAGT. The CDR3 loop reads CASSDPSRRGLFYEQYF. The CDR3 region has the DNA TGTGCCAGCAGTGACCCCTCCAGGCGGGGGTTGTTCTACGAGCAGTACTTC.

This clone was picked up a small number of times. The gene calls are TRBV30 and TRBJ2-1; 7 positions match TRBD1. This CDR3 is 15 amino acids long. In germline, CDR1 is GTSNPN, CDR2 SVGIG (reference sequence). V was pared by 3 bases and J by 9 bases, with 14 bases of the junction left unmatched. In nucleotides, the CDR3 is TGTGCCTGGAGCGTAACAACAGGGGCTGAAGGTGAGCAGTTCTTC. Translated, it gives CAWSVTTGAEGEQFF.

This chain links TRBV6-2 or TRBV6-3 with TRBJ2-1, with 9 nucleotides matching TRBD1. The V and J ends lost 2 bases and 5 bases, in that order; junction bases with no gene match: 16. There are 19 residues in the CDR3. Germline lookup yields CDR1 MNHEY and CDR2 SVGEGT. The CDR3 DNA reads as TGTGCCAGCAGTTACGGGTTACAGGGGGCCCCAGTGGTGGACAATGAGCAGTTCTTC. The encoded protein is CASSYGLQGAPVVDNEQFF.

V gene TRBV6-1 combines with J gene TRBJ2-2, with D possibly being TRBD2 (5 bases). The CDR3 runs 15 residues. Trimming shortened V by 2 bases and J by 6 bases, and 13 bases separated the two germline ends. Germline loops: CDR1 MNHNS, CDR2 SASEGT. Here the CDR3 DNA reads TGTGCCAGCAGTGAAATCCGCGAGGGAGCCGGGGAGCTGTTTTTT. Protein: CASSEIREGAGELFF.

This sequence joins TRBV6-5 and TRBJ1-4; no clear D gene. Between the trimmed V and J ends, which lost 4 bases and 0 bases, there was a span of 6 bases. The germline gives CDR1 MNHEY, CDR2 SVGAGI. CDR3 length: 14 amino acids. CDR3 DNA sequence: TGTGCCAGCAGTTCCACATCAACTAATGAAAAACTGTTTTTT. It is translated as CASSSTSTNEKLFF.

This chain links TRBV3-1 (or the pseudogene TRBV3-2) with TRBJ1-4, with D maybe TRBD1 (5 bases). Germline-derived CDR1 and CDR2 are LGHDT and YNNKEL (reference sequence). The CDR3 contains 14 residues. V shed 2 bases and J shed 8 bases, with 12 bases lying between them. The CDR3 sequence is CASSQTKGWEKLFF. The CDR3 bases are TGTGCCAGCAGCCAAACGAAGGGGTGGGAAAAACTGTTTTTT.

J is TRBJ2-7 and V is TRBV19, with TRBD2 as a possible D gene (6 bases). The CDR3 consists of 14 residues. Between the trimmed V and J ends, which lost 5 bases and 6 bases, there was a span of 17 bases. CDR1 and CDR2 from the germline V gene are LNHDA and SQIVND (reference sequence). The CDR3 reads CASSLGGSSREQYF. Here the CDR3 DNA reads TGTGCCAGTAGTTTGGGGGGAAGTTCGCGCGAGCAGTACTTC.

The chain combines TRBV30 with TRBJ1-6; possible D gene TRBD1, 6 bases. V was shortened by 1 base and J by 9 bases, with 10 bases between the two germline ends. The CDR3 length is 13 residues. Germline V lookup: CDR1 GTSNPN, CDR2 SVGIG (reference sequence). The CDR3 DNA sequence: TGTGCCTGGAGTGGGGGGGGCGGTTCACCCCTCCACTTT. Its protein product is CAWSGGGGSPLHF. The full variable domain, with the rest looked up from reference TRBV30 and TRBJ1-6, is SQTIHQWPATLVQPVGSPLSLECTVEGTSNPNLYWYRQAAGRGLQLLFYSVGIGQISSEVPQNLSASRPQDRQFILSSKKLLLSDSGFYLCAWSGGGGSPLHFGNGTRLTVT.

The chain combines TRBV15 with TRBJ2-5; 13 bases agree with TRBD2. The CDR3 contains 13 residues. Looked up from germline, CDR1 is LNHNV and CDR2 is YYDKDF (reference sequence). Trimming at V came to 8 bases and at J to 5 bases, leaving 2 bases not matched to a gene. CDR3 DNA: TGTGCCACCGGACTAGCGGGAGTTGAGACCCAGTACTTC. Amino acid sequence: CATGLAGVETQYF.

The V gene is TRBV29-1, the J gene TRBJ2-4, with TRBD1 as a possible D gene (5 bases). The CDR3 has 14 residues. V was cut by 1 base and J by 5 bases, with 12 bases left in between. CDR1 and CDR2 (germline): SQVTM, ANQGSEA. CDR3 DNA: TGCAGCGTTGAAGGTGGGCAGACAGAAAACATTCAGTACTTC. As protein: CSVEGGQTENIQYF.

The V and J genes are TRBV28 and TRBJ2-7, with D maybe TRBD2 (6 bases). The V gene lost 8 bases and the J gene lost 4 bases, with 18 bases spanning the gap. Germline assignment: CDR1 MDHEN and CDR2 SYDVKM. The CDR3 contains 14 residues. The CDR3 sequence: CASGRAGSHYEQYF. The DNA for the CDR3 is TGTGCCAGCGGCCGGGCGGGGAGTCATTACGAGCAGTACTTC.

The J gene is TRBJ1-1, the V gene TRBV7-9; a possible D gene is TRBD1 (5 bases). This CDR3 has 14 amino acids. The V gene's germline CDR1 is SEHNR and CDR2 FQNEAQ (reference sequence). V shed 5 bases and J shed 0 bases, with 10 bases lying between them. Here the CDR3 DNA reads TGTGCCAGCAGCGAAGGGGTCATGAACACTGAAGCTTTCTTT. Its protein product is CASSEGVMNTEAFF.

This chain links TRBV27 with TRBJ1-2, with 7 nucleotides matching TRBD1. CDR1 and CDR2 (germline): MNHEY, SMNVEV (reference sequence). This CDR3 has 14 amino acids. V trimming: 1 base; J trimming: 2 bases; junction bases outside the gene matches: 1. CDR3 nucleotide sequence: TGTGCCAGCAGTTTATTGGGACAGAACTATGGCTACACCTTC. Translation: CASSLLGQNYGYTF.

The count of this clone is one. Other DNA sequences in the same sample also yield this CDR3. CDR3: CASSQGSGETQYF. CDR3 nucleotide sequence: TGTGCCAGCAGCCAAGGTAGCGGAGAGACCCAGTACTTC. The rearrangement joins TRBV3-1 (or the pseudogene TRBV3-2) to TRBJ2-5; tentative D call: TRBD2 (6 bases). The CDR3 sequence is 13 residues long. The V gene lost 1 base and the J gene lost 4 bases, with 7 bases spanning the gap. CDR1 is LGHDT and CDR2 is YNNKEL in the germline V gene (reference sequence).

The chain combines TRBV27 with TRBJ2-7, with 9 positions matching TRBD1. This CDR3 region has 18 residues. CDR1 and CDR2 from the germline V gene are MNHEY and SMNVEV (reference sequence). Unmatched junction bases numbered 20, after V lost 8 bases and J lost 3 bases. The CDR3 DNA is TGTGCCAGCCACGGACCCCATCCAGTCGGGGACAGGGTCTACGAGCAGTACTTC. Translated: CASHGPHPVGDRVYEQYF.

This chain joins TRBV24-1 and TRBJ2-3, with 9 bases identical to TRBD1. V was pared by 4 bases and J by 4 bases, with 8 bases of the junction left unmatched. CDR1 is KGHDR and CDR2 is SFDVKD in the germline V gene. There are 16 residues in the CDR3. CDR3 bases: TGTGCCACCAGTGACTCCGGGACAGGGCTCCCAGATACGCAGTATTTT. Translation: CATSDSGTGLPDTQYF.

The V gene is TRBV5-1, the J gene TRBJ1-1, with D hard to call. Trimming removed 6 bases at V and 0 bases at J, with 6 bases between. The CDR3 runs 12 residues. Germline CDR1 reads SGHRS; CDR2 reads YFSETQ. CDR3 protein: CASTGLNTEAFF. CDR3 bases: TGCGCCAGCACCGGTCTGAACACTGAAGCTTTCTTT.

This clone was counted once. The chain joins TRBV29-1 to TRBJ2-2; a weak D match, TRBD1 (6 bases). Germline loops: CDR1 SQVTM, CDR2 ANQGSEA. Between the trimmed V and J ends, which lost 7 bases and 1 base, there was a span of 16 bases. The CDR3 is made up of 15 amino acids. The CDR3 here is CSAVATGQNTGELFF. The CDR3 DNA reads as TGCAGCGCAGTTGCGACGGGACAGAACACCGGGGAGCTGTTTTTT.

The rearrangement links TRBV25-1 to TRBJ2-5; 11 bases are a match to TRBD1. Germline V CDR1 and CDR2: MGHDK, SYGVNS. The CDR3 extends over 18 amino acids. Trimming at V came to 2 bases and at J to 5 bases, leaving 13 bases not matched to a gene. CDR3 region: CASSESILGDRGWETQYF. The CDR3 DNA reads TGTGCCAGCAGTGAAAGTATCCTCGGGGACAGGGGGTGGGAGACCCAGTACTTC.